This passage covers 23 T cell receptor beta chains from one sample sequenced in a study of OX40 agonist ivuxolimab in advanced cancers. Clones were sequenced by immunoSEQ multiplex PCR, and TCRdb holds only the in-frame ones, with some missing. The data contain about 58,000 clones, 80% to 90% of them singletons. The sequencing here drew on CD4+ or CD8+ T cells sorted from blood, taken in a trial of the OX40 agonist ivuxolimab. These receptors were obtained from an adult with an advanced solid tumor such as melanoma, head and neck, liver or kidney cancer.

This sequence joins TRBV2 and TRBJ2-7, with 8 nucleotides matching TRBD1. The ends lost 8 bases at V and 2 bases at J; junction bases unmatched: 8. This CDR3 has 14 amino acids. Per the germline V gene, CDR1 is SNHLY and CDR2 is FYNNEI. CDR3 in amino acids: CASVAGTGPYEQYF. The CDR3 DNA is TGTGCCAGCGTCGCCGGGACAGGCCCCTACGAGCAGTACTTC. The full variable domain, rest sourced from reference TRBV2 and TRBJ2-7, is EPEVTQTPSHQVTQMGQEVILRCVPISNHLYFYWYRQILGQKVEFLVSFYNNEISEKSEIFDDQFSVERPDGSNFTLKIRSTKLEDSAMYFCASVAGTGPYEQYFGPGTRLTVT.

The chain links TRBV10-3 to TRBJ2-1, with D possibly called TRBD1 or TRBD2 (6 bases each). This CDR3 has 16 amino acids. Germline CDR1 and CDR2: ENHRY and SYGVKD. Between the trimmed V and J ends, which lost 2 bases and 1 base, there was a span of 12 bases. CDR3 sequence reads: CAISEGGRRSYNEQFF. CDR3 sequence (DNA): TGTGCCATCAGTGAGGGGGGGCGCAGATCCTACAATGAGCAGTTCTTC.

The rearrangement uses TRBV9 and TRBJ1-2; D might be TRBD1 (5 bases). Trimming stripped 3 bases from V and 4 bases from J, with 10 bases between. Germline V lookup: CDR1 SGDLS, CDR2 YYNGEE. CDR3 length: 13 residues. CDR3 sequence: CASSAGTVYGYTF. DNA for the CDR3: TGTGCCAGCAGCGCGGGGACGGTCTATGGCTACACCTTC.

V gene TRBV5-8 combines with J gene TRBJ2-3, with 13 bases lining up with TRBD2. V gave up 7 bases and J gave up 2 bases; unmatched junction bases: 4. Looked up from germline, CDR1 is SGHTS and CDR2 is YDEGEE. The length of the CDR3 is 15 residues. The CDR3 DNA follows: TGTGCCAGCTCGGGACTAGCGGGGTTCACAGATACGCAGTATTTT. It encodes CASSGLAGFTDTQYF.

CDR3 protein: CASSLKGQGKFF. The CDR3 nucleotides read TGTGCCAGCAGCTTAAAAGGACAGGGAAAGTTCTTC. The chain uses TRBV7-9 and TRBJ2-1; 8 bases align to TRBD1. The CDR3 sequence is 12 residues long. From germline, CDR1 is SEHNR and CDR2 FQNEAQ (reference sequence). V was clipped by 2 bases and J by 14 bases; unmatched bases: 5.

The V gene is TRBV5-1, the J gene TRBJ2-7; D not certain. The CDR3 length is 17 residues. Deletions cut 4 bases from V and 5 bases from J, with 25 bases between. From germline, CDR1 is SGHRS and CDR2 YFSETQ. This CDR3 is CASSGTDASSAWDEQYF. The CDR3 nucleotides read TGCGCCAGCAGCGGTACCGACGCTTCAAGTGCTTGGGACGAGCAGTACTTC.

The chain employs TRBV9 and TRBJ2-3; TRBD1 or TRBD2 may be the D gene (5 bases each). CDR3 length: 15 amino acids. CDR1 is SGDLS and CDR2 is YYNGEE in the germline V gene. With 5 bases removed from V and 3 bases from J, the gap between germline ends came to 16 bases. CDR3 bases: TGTGCCAGCAGAGGCGGGTTAGCAGGGACAGATACGCAGTATTTT. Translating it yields CASRGGLAGTDTQYF.

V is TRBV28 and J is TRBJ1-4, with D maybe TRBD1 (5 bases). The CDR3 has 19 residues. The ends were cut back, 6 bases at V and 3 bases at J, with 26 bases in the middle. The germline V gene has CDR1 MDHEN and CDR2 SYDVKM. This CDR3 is CASRPKRRPTRGANEKLFF. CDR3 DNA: TGTGCCAGCAGACCTAAACGGCGCCCTACTAGGGGAGCTAATGAAAAACTGTTTTTT.

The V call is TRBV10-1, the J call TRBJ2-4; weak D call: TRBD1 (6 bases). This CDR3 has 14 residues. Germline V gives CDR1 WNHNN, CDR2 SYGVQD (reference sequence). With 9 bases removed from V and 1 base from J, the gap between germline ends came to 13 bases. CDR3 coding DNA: TGCGCCAGGCCAGGGGCGTGGGCCAAAAACATTCAGTACTTC. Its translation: CARPGAWAKNIQYF.

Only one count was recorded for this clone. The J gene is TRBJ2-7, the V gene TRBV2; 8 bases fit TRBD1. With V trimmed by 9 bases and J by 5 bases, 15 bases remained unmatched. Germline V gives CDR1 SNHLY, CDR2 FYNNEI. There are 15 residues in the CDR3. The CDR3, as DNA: TGTGCCAGGGTTCCCTGGGGCAGGGGGCGGAACGAGCAGTACTTC. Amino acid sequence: CARVPWGRGRNEQYF. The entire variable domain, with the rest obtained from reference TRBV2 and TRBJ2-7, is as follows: EPEVTQTPSHQVTQMGQEVILRCVPISNHLYFYWYRQILGQKVEFLVSFYNNEISEKSEIFDDQFSVERPDGSNFTLKIRSTKLEDSAMYFCARVPWGRGRNEQYFGPGTRLTVT.

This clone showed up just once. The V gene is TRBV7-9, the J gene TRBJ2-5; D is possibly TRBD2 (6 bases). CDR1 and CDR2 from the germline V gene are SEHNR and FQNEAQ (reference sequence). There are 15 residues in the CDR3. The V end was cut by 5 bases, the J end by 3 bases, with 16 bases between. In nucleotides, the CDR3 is TGTGCCAGCAGCCTAGGCCCGGGGGTCGAAGAGACCCAGTACTTC. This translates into CASSLGPGVEETQYF.

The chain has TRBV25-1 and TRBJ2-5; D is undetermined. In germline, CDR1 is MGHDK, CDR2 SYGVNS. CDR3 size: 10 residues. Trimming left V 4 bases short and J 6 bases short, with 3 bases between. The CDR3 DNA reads TGTGCCAGCAGTGGACAGACCCAGTACTTC. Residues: CASSGQTQYF.

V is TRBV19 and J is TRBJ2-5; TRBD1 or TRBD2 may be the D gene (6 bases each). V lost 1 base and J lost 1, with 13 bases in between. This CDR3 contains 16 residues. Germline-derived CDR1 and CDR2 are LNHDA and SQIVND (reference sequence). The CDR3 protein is CASSIVWGATQETQYF. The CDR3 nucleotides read TGTGCCAGTAGTATAGTGTGGGGGGCTACCCAAGAGACCCAGTACTTC.

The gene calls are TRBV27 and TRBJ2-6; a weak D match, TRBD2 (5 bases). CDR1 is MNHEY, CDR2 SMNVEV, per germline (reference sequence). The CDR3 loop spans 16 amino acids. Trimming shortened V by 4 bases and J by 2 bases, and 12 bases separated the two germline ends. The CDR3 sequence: CASSSLGVAGANVLTF. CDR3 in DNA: TGTGCCAGCAGTTCCCTCGGGGTGGCTGGGGCCAACGTCCTGACTTTC. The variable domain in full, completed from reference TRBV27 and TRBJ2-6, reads EAQVTQNPRYLITVTGKKLTVTCSQNMNHEYMSWYRQDPGLGLRQIYYSMNVEVTDKGDVPEGYKVSRKEKRNFPLILESPSPNQTSLYFCASSSLGVAGANVLTFGAGSRLTVL.

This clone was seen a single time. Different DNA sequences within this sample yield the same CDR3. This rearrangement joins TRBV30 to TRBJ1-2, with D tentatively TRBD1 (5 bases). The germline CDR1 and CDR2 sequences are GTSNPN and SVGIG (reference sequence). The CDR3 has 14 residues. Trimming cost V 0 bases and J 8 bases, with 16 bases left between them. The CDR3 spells CAWSVTRGLKGYTF. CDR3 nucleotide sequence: TGTGCCTGGAGTGTAACGAGGGGACTAAAGGGCTACACCTTC.

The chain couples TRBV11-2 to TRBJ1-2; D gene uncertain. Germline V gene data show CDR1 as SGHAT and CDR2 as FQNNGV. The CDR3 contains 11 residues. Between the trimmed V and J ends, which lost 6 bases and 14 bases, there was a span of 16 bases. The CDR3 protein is CASSTAGLVTF. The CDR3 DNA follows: TGTGCCAGCAGTACCGCGGGCCTTGTAACCTTC.

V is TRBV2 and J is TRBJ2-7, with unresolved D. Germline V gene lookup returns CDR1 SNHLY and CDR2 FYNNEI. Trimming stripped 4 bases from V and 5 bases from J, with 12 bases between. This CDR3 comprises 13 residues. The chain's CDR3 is CASSAGTGHEQYV. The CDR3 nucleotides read TGTGCCAGCAGTGCCGGAACCGGGCACGAGCAGTACGTC.

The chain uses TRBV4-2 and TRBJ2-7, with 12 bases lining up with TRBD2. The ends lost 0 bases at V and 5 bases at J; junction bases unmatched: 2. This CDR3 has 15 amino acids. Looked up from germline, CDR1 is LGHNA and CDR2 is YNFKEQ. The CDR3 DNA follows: TGTGCCAGCAGCCAAGATAGGACTAGCGGGAACGAGCAGTACTTC. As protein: CASSQDRTSGNEQYF.

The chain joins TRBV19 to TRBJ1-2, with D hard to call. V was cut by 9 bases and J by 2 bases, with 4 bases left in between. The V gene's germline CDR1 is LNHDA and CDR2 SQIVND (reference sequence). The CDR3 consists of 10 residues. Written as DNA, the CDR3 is TGTGCCAGGTGGAACTATGGCTACACCTTC. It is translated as CARWNYGYTF. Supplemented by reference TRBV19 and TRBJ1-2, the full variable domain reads DGGITQSPKYLFRKEGQNVTLSCEQNLNHDAMYWYRQDPGQGLRLIYYSQIVNDFQKGDIAEGYSVSREKKESFPLTVTSAQKNPTAFYLCARWNYGYTFGSGTRLTVV.

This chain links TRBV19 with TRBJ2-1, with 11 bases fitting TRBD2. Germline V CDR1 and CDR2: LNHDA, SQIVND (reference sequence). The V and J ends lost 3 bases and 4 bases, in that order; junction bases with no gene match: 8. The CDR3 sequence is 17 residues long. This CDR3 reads CASSMVTSGTLYNEQFF. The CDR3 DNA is TGTGCCAGTAGTATGGTGACTAGCGGGACCTTATACAATGAGCAGTTCTTC.

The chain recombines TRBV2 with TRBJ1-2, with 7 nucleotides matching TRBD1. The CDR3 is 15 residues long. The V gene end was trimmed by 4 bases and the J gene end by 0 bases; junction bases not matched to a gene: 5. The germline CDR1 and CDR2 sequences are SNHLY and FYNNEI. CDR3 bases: TGTGCCAGCAGTGTCTACAGGGGCTCTAACTATGGCTACACCTTC. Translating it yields CASSVYRGSNYGYTF.

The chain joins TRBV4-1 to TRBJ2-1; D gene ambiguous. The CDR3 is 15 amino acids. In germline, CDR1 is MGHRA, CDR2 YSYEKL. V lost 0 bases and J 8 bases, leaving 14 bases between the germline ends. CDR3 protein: CASSQDPYSTDEQFF. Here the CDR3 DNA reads TGCGCCAGCAGCCAAGATCCGTACTCCACGGATGAGCAGTTCTTC.

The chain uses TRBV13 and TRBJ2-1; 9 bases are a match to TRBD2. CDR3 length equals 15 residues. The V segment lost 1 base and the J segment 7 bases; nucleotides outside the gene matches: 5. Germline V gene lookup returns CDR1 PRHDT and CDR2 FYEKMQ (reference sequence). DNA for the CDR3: TGTGCCAGCAGCTTAGAGTTAGCGGGAGTAAATGAGCAGTTCTTC. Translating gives CASSLELAGVNEQFF. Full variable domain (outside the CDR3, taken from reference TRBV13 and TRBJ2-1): AAGVIQSPRHLIKEKRETATLKCYPIPRHDTVYWYQQGPGQDPQFLISFYEKMQSDKGSIPDRFSAQQFSDYHSELNMSSLELGDSALYFCASSLELAGVNEQFFGPGTRLTVL.